This T cell receptor beta chain was captured in a study of molecular identifiers for immune sequencing clone quantification. Background on the study: Five aliquots were made in replicates from the RNA of roughly 20,000 or 100,000 naive CD8 cells, and four were sequenced.

Each CDR3 protein is one row after TCRdb ran MiXCR on the PCR reads. The table shows about 640,000 distinct CDR3 sequences, with about 20% occurring only once. Findings of the study overall: Highly expanded clone sizes could be underestimated by identical TCR molecules that share a barcode. The study found clones above 20 RNA copies held over 98% of effector molecules and under 1% in naive cells.

This clonotype was recorded many times. The antigen is not known. Germline CDR1 is SGHVS and CDR2 is FNYEAQ. Trimming cost V 4 bases and J 2 bases, with 9 bases left between them. This CDR3 is built from 13 residues. The J gene is TRBJ2-7, the V gene TRBV7-6; no firm D call. The specimen sequenced was naive CD8+ T cells from blood, with Jurkat cell RNA spiked in. The subset denotes: FACS-sorted CD8+CD4-CCR7+CD45RA+ naive T cells. This receptor was obtained from a human donor in good health. Some libraries in this study had Jurkat cell RNA spiked in. CDR3 amino acids: CASSSPPTYEQYF. The CDR3 coding sequence is TGTGCCAGCAGCTCGCCGCCGACCTACGAGCAGTACTTC.